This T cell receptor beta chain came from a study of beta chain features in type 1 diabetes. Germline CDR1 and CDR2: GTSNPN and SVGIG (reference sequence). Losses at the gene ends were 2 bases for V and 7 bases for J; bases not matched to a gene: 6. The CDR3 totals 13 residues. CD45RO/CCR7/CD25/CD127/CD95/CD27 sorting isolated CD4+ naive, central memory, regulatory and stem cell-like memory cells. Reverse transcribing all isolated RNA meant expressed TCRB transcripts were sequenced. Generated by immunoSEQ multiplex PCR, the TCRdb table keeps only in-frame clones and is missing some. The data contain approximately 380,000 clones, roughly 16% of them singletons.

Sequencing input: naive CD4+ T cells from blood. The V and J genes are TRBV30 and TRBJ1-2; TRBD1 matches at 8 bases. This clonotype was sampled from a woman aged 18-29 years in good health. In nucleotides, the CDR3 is TGTGCCTGGAGTCTTCAGGGGGCGATTGGCTACACCTTC. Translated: CAWSLQGAIGYTF.